The rows below give T cell receptor beta chains drawn from one sample of a study of blood T cell repertoires in COVID-19. Clones were sequenced by immunoSEQ multiplex PCR, and TCRdb holds only the in-frame ones, with some missing. Among 87,000 or so clones, around 85% were seen once, and the ten largest hold approximately 2.8%. The sequenced sample was peripheral blood. The receptors here all came from an elderly woman with COVID-19, enrolled during active disease. Both conserved end residues are part of each CDR3. The order of the fields is CDR3 protein, CDR3 DNA, V gene, D gene, J gene, clone size. The D gene is left open where the match is weak. The size field is filled for only some rows; it gives once, few, many or a size class.

CDR3aa: CASSAAGTFFTDTQYF
CDR3nt: TGTGCCAGCAGCGCCGCCGGGACATTCTTCACAGATACGCAGTATTTT
v_gene: TRBV5-4
d_gene: -
j_gene: TRBJ2-3
abundance: -

CDR3aa: CASSPRGGGHGYTF
CDR3nt: TGTGCCAGCAGTCCCCGAGGGGGGGGACATGGCTACACCTTC
v_gene: TRBV7-2
d_gene: -
j_gene: TRBJ1-2
abundance: -

CDR3aa: CASGRQVNTEAFF
CDR3nt: TGTGCCAGCGGGAGACAGGTGAACACTGAAGCTTTCTTT
v_gene: TRBV6-5
d_gene: -
j_gene: TRBJ1-1
abundance: -

CDR3aa: CAISASGGNQPQHF
CDR3nt: TGTGCCATCAGTGCCTCAGGGGGTAATCAGCCCCAGCATTTT
v_gene: TRBV10-3
d_gene: TRBD1
j_gene: TRBJ1-5
abundance: -

CDR3aa: CASRGGLYNEQFF
CDR3nt: TGCGCCAGTCGGGGGGGACTCTACAATGAGCAGTTCTTC
v_gene: TRBV10-1
d_gene: TRBD2
j_gene: TRBJ2-1
abundance: -

CDR3aa: CATSREASGLSYEQYF
CDR3nt: TGTGCCACCAGCAGAGAGGCTAGCGGGCTCTCCTACGAGCAGTACTTC
v_gene: TRBV15
d_gene: TRBD2
j_gene: TRBJ2-7
abundance: few

CDR3aa: CASSERGYRNEQFF
CDR3nt: TGCGCCAGCAGCGAGAGGGGGTATCGCAATGAGCAGTTCTTC
v_gene: TRBV5-1
d_gene: -
j_gene: TRBJ2-1
abundance: -

CDR3aa: CASSPRDRRATNEKLFF
CDR3nt: TGTGCCAGCTCACCGCGGGACAGGAGGGCAACTAATGAAAAACTGTTTTTT
v_gene: TRBV18
d_gene: TRBD1
j_gene: TRBJ1-4
abundance: -

CDR3aa: CASSLEVSPGSVYNEQFF
CDR3nt: TGTGCCAGCAGCTTAGAGGTGTCTCCCGGGAGTGTCTACAATGAGCAGTTCTTC
v_gene: TRBV7-8
d_gene: -
j_gene: TRBJ2-1
abundance: -

CDR3aa: CASSLGRTTTNTEAFF
CDR3nt: TGTGCCAGCAGCTTGGGACGGACTACGACGAACACTGAAGCTTTCTTT
v_gene: TRBV7-9
d_gene: -
j_gene: TRBJ1-1
abundance: -

CDR3aa: CASKQGNSPLHF
CDR3nt: TGTGCCAGCAAGCAGGGAAATTCACCCCTCCACTTT
v_gene: TRBV3-1/TRBV3-2
d_gene: -
j_gene: TRBJ1-6
abundance: -

CDR3aa: CASRFTGMAGELFF
CDR3nt: TGTGCCAGCAGATTCACAGGGATGGCCGGGGAGCTGTTTTTT
v_gene: TRBV6-5
d_gene: -
j_gene: TRBJ2-2
abundance: -

CDR3aa: CASSPLQGALQHF
CDR3nt: TGTGCCAGCAGCCCATTACAGGGGGCGCTCCAGCATTTT
v_gene: TRBV7-2
d_gene: TRBD1
j_gene: TRBJ1-5
abundance: -

CDR3aa: CATSRQTGYTEAFF
CDR3nt: TGTGCCACCAGCCGGCAGACAGGGTACACTGAAGCTTTCTTT
v_gene: TRBV15
d_gene: TRBD1
j_gene: TRBJ1-1
abundance: -

CDR3aa: CASSLHRQNTGELFF
CDR3nt: TGTGCCAGCAGCCTACACCGACAGAACACCGGGGAGCTGTTTTTT
v_gene: TRBV7-3
d_gene: -
j_gene: TRBJ2-2
abundance: -

CDR3aa: CASRLMTSNQPQHF
CDR3nt: TGTGCCAGTCGACTGATGACCAGCAATCAGCCCCAGCATTTT
v_gene: TRBV19
d_gene: -
j_gene: TRBJ1-5
abundance: -

CDR3aa: CASSPLAGTDTQYF
CDR3nt: TGTGCCAGCAGCCCACTAGCGGGCACAGATACGCAGTATTTT
v_gene: TRBV3-1/TRBV3-2
d_gene: TRBD2
j_gene: TRBJ2-3
abundance: -

CDR3aa: CASSLLAGGYEQYF
CDR3nt: TGTGCCAGCAGTTTATTGGCGGGGGGCTACGAGCAGTACTTC
v_gene: TRBV27
d_gene: TRBD2
j_gene: TRBJ2-7
abundance: -

CDR3aa: CAIINRFTGELFF
CDR3nt: TGTGCCATCATTAACAGGTTCACCGGGGAGCTGTTTTTT
v_gene: TRBV10-3
d_gene: -
j_gene: TRBJ2-2
abundance: -

CDR3aa: CASRPTGGSEKLFF
CDR3nt: TGTGCCAGCAGGCCTACAGGGGGGAGTGAAAAACTGTTTTTT
v_gene: TRBV3-1/TRBV3-2
d_gene: TRBD1
j_gene: TRBJ1-4
abundance: -

CDR3aa: CASSLPKSPQHF
CDR3nt: TGTGCCAGCAGTTTGCCTAAATCGCCCCAGCATTTT
v_gene: TRBV27
d_gene: -
j_gene: TRBJ1-5
abundance: -

CDR3aa: CASSLLAGGPSTDTQYF
CDR3nt: TGTGCCAGCAGTTTACTAGCGGGAGGGCCTAGCACAGATACGCAGTATTTT
v_gene: TRBV27
d_gene: TRBD2
j_gene: TRBJ2-3
abundance: -

CDR3aa: CASSARTGFQETQYF
CDR3nt: TGTGCCAGCAGCGCCCGGACAGGGTTCCAAGAGACCCAGTACTTC
v_gene: TRBV9
d_gene: TRBD1
j_gene: TRBJ2-5
abundance: -

CDR3aa: CASSHPEGTDYAENTIYF
CDR3nt: TGCGCCAGCAGTCACCCCGAAGGGACAGACTATGCTGAAAACACCATATATTTT
v_gene: TRBV23-1
d_gene: TRBD1
j_gene: TRBJ1-3
abundance: -

CDR3aa: CASSPGTFPYEQYF
CDR3nt: TGTGCCAGCAGCCCAGGGACATTTCCCTACGAGCAGTACTTC
v_gene: TRBV7-3
d_gene: -
j_gene: TRBJ2-7
abundance: -

CDR3aa: CASSPGTGGNTGELFF
CDR3nt: TGTGCCAGCTCGCCCGGCACAGGGGGCAACACCGGGGAGCTGTTTTTT
v_gene: TRBV18
d_gene: TRBD1
j_gene: TRBJ2-2
abundance: -

CDR3aa: CASSRPGYNEQFF
CDR3nt: TGTGCCAGTAGCCGTCCGGGTTACAATGAGCAGTTCTTC
v_gene: TRBV19
d_gene: -
j_gene: TRBJ2-1
abundance: -

CDR3aa: CATSGRQGRTTEAFF
CDR3nt: TGTGCCACCAGCGGACGACAGGGGAGGACGACTGAAGCTTTCTTT
v_gene: TRBV15
d_gene: TRBD1
j_gene: TRBJ1-1
abundance: -

CDR3aa: CASRQGVPDTQYF
CDR3nt: TGTGCCAGCAGACAGGGGGTACCAGATACGCAGTATTTT
v_gene: TRBV6-5
d_gene: TRBD1
j_gene: TRBJ2-3
abundance: -

CDR3aa: CASSSQGTANTGELFF
CDR3nt: TGTGCCAGCAGTTCTCAAGGGACAGCTAACACCGGGGAGCTGTTTTTT
v_gene: TRBV2
d_gene: TRBD1
j_gene: TRBJ2-2
abundance: -

CDR3aa: CASSLEGTDTQYF
CDR3nt: TGCGCCAGCAGCTTGGAGGGGACAGATACGCAGTATTTT
v_gene: TRBV5-1
d_gene: -
j_gene: TRBJ2-3
abundance: -

CDR3aa: CSASDSQAFF
CDR3nt: TGCAGCGCCTCGGACAGCCAAGCTTTCTTT
v_gene: TRBV29-1
d_gene: -
j_gene: TRBJ1-1
abundance: few

CDR3aa: CASSLVVSGSYTF
CDR3nt: TGTGCCAGCAGCTTAGTCGTCAGCGGAAGCTACACCTTC
v_gene: TRBV7-2
d_gene: -
j_gene: TRBJ1-2
abundance: -

CDR3aa: CASSLVGLGNTIYF
CDR3nt: TGCGCCAGCAGCTTGGTTGGACTCGGAAACACCATATATTTT
v_gene: TRBV5-1
d_gene: -
j_gene: TRBJ1-3
abundance: -

CDR3aa: CAGRDREEETQYF
CDR3nt: TGTGCCGGACGGGACAGGGAGGAGGAGACCCAGTACTTC
v_gene: TRBV2
d_gene: TRBD1
j_gene: TRBJ2-5
abundance: -

CDR3aa: CASSLQGITGELFF
CDR3nt: TGCGCCAGCAGCTTACAGGGGATCACCGGGGAGCTGTTTTTT
v_gene: TRBV5-1
d_gene: TRBD1
j_gene: TRBJ2-2
abundance: -

CDR3aa: CASSGQGRTEAFF
CDR3nt: TGTGCCAGCAGCGGACAGGGTCGTACTGAAGCTTTCTTT
v_gene: TRBV6-6
d_gene: TRBD1
j_gene: TRBJ1-1
abundance: -

CDR3aa: CSASLGAGTNSPLHF
CDR3nt: TGCAGTGCTAGTTTGGGGGCAGGGACCAATTCACCCCTCCACTTT
v_gene: TRBV20-1
d_gene: -
j_gene: TRBJ1-6
abundance: -

CDR3aa: CASNSGRVLNEQFF
CDR3nt: TGTGCCAGCAATAGCGGGAGGGTCCTCAATGAGCAGTTCTTC
v_gene: TRBV28
d_gene: TRBD2
j_gene: TRBJ2-1
abundance: -

CDR3aa: CASSSTGANTEAFF
CDR3nt: TGCGCCAGCAGCTCGACAGGAGCGAACACTGAAGCTTTCTTT
v_gene: TRBV5-1
d_gene: -
j_gene: TRBJ1-1
abundance: few

CDR3aa: CSVARRGETQYF
CDR3nt: TGCAGCGTCGCCAGGAGGGGAGAGACCCAGTACTTC
v_gene: TRBV29-1
d_gene: -
j_gene: TRBJ2-5
abundance: -

CDR3aa: CASSPGDRVVTDTQYF
CDR3nt: TGTGCCAGCAGCCCAGGGGACAGGGTTGTCACAGATACGCAGTATTTT
v_gene: TRBV11-2
d_gene: TRBD1
j_gene: TRBJ2-3
abundance: -

CDR3aa: CASSLQGGWTSANTGELFF
CDR3nt: TGTGCCAGCAGCTTACAAGGGGGTTGGACTAGCGCGAACACCGGGGAGCTGTTTTTT
v_gene: TRBV7-2
d_gene: TRBD2
j_gene: TRBJ2-2
abundance: -

CDR3aa: CATSSTGTVSYEQYF
CDR3nt: TGTGCCACCAGCAGCACCGGGACAGTCTCCTACGAGCAGTACTTC
v_gene: TRBV15
d_gene: TRBD1
j_gene: TRBJ2-7
abundance: -

CDR3aa: CASSSSYEQYF
CDR3nt: TGTGCCAGCAGTTCGTCCTACGAGCAGTACTTC
v_gene: TRBV2
d_gene: -
j_gene: TRBJ2-7
abundance: -

CDR3aa: CASSLGEYEQYF
CDR3nt: TGTGCCAGCAGTTTAGGAGAATACGAGCAGTACTTC
v_gene: TRBV28
d_gene: -
j_gene: TRBJ2-7
abundance: few

CDR3aa: CASTRTLGLGYGYTF
CDR3nt: TGTGCCAGCACCCGCACCTTGGGGCTAGGCTATGGCTACACCTTC
v_gene: TRBV13
d_gene: -
j_gene: TRBJ1-2
abundance: -

CDR3aa: CASIESGELFF
CDR3nt: TGTGCCAGCATAGAGTCCGGGGAGCTGTTTTTT
v_gene: TRBV5-4
d_gene: -
j_gene: TRBJ2-2
abundance: few

CDR3aa: CASSYAGQANQPQHF
CDR3nt: TGTGCCAGCAGCTACGCGGGACAGGCCAATCAGCCCCAGCATTTT
v_gene: TRBV6-5
d_gene: TRBD1
j_gene: TRBJ1-5
abundance: -

CDR3aa: CASSDTNRPAAYNEQFF
CDR3nt: TGTGCCAGCAGTGACACTAACAGGCCGGCGGCGTACAATGAGCAGTTCTTC
v_gene: TRBV6-4
d_gene: -
j_gene: TRBJ2-1
abundance: once

CDR3aa: CASSSFGDRGDEQFF
CDR3nt: TGTGCCAGCAGCTCTTTCGGGGACAGGGGTGATGAGCAGTTCTTC
v_gene: TRBV11-2
d_gene: TRBD1
j_gene: TRBJ2-1
abundance: -

CDR3aa: CASGQGSYEQYF
CDR3nt: TGTGCCAGCGGACAGGGTTCCTACGAGCAGTACTTC
v_gene: TRBV9
d_gene: TRBD1
j_gene: TRBJ2-7
abundance: few

CDR3aa: CASRDRAEQYF
CDR3nt: TGCGCCAGCAGGGACAGAGCGGAGCAGTACTTC
v_gene: TRBV5-1
d_gene: -
j_gene: TRBJ2-7
abundance: -

CDR3aa: CASSIYANSNQPQHF
CDR3nt: TGTGCCAGTAGTATCTACGCCAATAGCAATCAGCCCCAGCATTTT
v_gene: TRBV19
d_gene: -
j_gene: TRBJ1-5
abundance: -